The 24 T cell receptor beta chains listed next were all sequenced from one sample in a study of CD8 T cells in ankylosing spondylitis (dated by TCRdb to the late 2010s). Preparation of the library involved 5' RACE. Instrument used: Illumina HiSeq 2500. The public sequencing data were trimmed at Q25 with fastp and processed into clonotypes with MiXCR by TCRdb, which kept only in-frame beta chains. Each record represents a unique CDR3 protein, reported with the most common genes and DNA among its rows. Across this sample there are around 130,000 distinct CDR3 sequences, with roughly 7.3% seen only once. The ten largest clones represent about 12% of the sample. The sequencing sample was made of blood, either unsorted or a sorted T cell fraction (not recorded which). These receptors came from a male donor with ankylosing spondylitis or in good health (not recorded which).

This clonotype came up many times. The chain links TRBV7-3 to TRBJ1-1, with D tentatively TRBD1 (6 bases). Deletions cut 5 bases from V and 1 base from J, with 14 bases between. Looked up from germline, CDR1 is SGHTA and CDR2 is FQGTGA. The CDR3 length is 15 residues. DNA for the CDR3: TGTGCCAGCAGCGGGTCCGGGACAACGAACACTGAAGCTTTCTTT. Its protein is CASSGSGTTNTEAFF. The variable domain in full, with the rest retrieved from reference TRBV7-3 and TRBJ1-1, is GAGVSQTPSNKVTEKGKYVELRCDPISGHTALYWYRQSLGQGPEFLIYFQGTGAADDSGLPNDRFFAVRPEGSVSTLKIQRTERGDSAVYLCASSGSGTTNTEAFFGQGTRLTVV.

Ten or more counts support this clonotype. This chain links TRBV6-1 with TRBJ2-2, with D possibly TRBD1 on 6 matching bases. This CDR3 region has 15 residues. The germline V gene has CDR1 MNHNS and CDR2 SASEGT. V lost 0 bases to trimming and J lost 5 bases, with 10 bases between them. CDR3 DNA sequence: TGTGCCAGCAGTGAAGCCAGGGGATGGACCGGGGAGCTGTTTTTT. Translation: CASSEARGWTGELFF.

This clonotype has ten or more counts. This chain uses TRBV4-3 with TRBJ2-5; TRBD2 agrees at 10 bases. The CDR3 is made up of 17 amino acids. The germline V gene encodes CDR1 LGHNA and CDR2 YSLEER. The J segment lost 2 bases and the V segment lost 4 bases, leaving 10 bases of the junction unmatched. The CDR3 here is CASSRVTGTSDQETQYF. The CDR3, as DNA: TGCGCCAGCAGCCGAGTCACCGGGACTAGCGATCAAGAGACCCAGTACTTC.

This clonotype was picked up many times. The gene calls are TRBV28 and TRBJ2-1; possibly TRBD1 for D (5 bases). Trimming removed 6 bases at V and 3 bases at J, with 15 bases between. In germline, CDR1 is MDHEN, CDR2 SYDVKM. The CDR3 covers 15 residues. CDR3 loop: CASRPGTGRYNEQFF. The CDR3 DNA reads TGTGCCAGCAGGCCTGGAACAGGACGCTACAATGAGCAGTTCTTC.

This clonotype was counted at least ten times. V is TRBV30 and J is TRBJ1-3; D is undetermined. Germline V gives CDR1 GTSNPN, CDR2 SVGIG (reference sequence). V was trimmed by 5 bases and J by 3 bases, leaving 8 bases between them. This CDR3 spans 12 amino acids. In nucleotides, the CDR3 is TGTGCCTGGGCCCCGAATGGAAACACCATATATTTT. Its translation: CAWAPNGNTIYF.

This clonotype occurred many times. The rearrangement uses TRBV7-9 and TRBJ1-5; no clear D. In germline, CDR1 is SEHNR, CDR2 FQNEAQ (reference sequence). V lost 3 bases to trimming and J lost 0 bases, with 6 bases between them. The CDR3 totals 14 residues. The CDR3 protein is CASSLKDSNQPQHF. CDR3 in DNA: TGTGCCAGCAGCTTGAAGGATAGCAATCAGCCCCAGCATTTT.

This clonotype was counted between two and nine times. V gene TRBV7-6 combines with J gene TRBJ2-7, with D maybe TRBD2 (6 bases). The V and J ends lost 5 bases and 3 bases respectively, with 17 bases between them. The CDR3 is 15 residues long. CDR1 SGHVS and CDR2 FNYEAQ come from the germline V gene. The CDR3 here is CASSLLATSSYEQYF. For the CDR3, the DNA is TGTGCCAGCAGCCTCCTGGCTACTAGCAGCTACGAGCAGTACTTC. Drawing the rest from reference TRBV7-6 and TRBJ2-7, the complete variable domain is GAGVSQSPRYKVTKRGQDVALRCDPISGHVSLYWYRQALGQGPEFLTYFNYEAQQDKSGLPNDRFSAERPEGSISTLTIQRTEQRDSAMYRCASSLLATSSYEQYFGPGTRLTVT.

V is TRBV9 and J is TRBJ1-1, with D possibly matching TRBD1 (5 bases). Germline V gene sequence: CDR1 SGDLS, CDR2 YYNGEE. The CDR3 has 13 residues. With 4 bases removed from V and 4 bases from J, the gap between germline ends came to 11 bases. The CDR3: CASSSDSVTEAFF. The DNA for the CDR3 is TGTGCCAGCAGCAGCGACAGCGTCACTGAAGCTTTCTTT. The entire variable domain, with the rest obtained from reference TRBV9 and TRBJ1-1, is as follows: DSGVTQTPKHLITATGQRVTLRCSPRSGDLSVYWYQQSLDQGLQFLIQYYNGEERAKGNILERFSAQQFPDLHSELNLSSLELGDSALYFCASSSDSVTEAFFGQGTRLTVV.

This clonotype appeared many times. The genes are TRBV12-3 or TRBV12-4 and TRBJ1-1, with 10 bases matching TRBD1. The CDR3 loop spans 15 amino acids. Trimming removed 4 bases from V and 4 bases from J; junction bases left unmatched: 6. Here the CDR3 reads CASSSGRQGATEAFF. The CDR3 DNA sequence: TGTGCCAGCAGTTCAGGCCGACAGGGGGCCACTGAAGCTTTCTTT.

This clonotype was seen ten or more times. The rearrangement links TRBV20-1 to TRBJ1-6; D unresolved. The CDR3 is 17 amino acids. Trimming stripped 3 bases from V and 0 bases from J, with 15 bases between. CDR1 and CDR2 from the germline V gene are DFQATT and SNEGSKA (reference sequence). The CDR3: CSASKADEFSYNSPLHF. The DNA for the CDR3 is TGCAGTGCTAGTAAGGCGGATGAATTCTCCTATAATTCACCCCTCCACTTT.

The sample holds many counts of this clonotype. V is TRBV3-1 and J is TRBJ2-7; D is unclear. V was pared by 1 base and J by 7 bases, with 5 bases between. The CDR3 extends over 11 amino acids. Germline lookup yields CDR1 LGHDT and CDR2 YNNKEL (reference sequence). CDR3 in DNA: TGTGCCAGCAGCCAAGTCGAGGAGCAGTACTTC. Its translation is CASSQVEEQYF.

The V call is TRBV5-1, the J call TRBJ2-1; D is undetermined. This CDR3 comprises 11 residues. Germline V gives CDR1 SGHRS, CDR2 YFSETQ. V dropped 6 bases and J dropped 8 bases, with 9 bases sitting between them. The CDR3: CASNLNDEQFF. The CDR3 nucleotides read TGCGCCAGCAACCTGAACGATGAGCAGTTCTTC.

This clonotype was counted only a few times. The V gene is TRBV12-3 or TRBV12-4, the J gene TRBJ2-1; TRBD2 aligns across 12 bases. V was pared by 1 base and J by 7 bases, with 14 bases of the junction left unmatched. The CDR3 is 19 residues long. CDR3 in amino acids: CASSLGATSGGFDGNEQFF. The DNA of the CDR3 is TGTGCCAGCAGTTTAGGTGCGACTAGCGGGGGTTTTGACGGGAATGAGCAGTTCTTC.

In its sample, this clonotype was seen many times. The chain joins TRBV5-1 to TRBJ2-1; 7 bases line up with TRBD2. This CDR3 is built from 15 residues. Unmatched junction bases numbered 6, after V lost 0 bases and J lost 6 bases. The germline V gene encodes CDR1 SGHRS and CDR2 YFSETQ. The chain's CDR3 is CASSLAPGLVNEQFF. The CDR3 region has the DNA TGCGCCAGCAGCTTGGCCCCCGGACTAGTCAATGAGCAGTTCTTC.

This clonotype has more than one count but fewer than ten. The chain couples TRBV13 to TRBJ2-2; TRBD2 matches 7 bases. Germline-derived CDR1 and CDR2 are PRHDT and FYEKMQ (reference sequence). This CDR3 spans 16 amino acids. Trimming cost V 5 bases and J 8 bases; bases outside gene matches: 14. DNA for the CDR3: TGTGCCAGCAGCCCCACCGGGACTACCCATGAGGGGGAGCTGTTTTTT. Translation gives CASSPTGTTHEGELFF.

This clonotype was seen repeatedly, ten times or more. The chain carries TRBV7-6 and TRBJ1-5; a weak D match, TRBD1 (5 bases). The V gene lost 3 bases and the J gene lost 2 bases, with 11 bases spanning the gap. Germline CDR1 SGHVS, CDR2 FNYEAQ. The CDR3 covers 15 residues. The CDR3 is CASSLAPGGNQPQHF. CDR3 bases: TGTGCCAGCAGCTTGGCCCCGGGGGGCAATCAGCCCCAGCATTTT.

This clonotype was counted ten times or more. V and J are TRBV20-1 and TRBJ2-3; D ambiguous. V was clipped by 1 base and J by 2 bases, with 10 bases between them. The V gene's germline CDR1 is DFQATT and CDR2 SNEGSKA (reference sequence). This CDR3 has 14 amino acids. This CDR3 is CSARVVGNTDTQYF. In nucleotides, the CDR3 is TGCAGTGCTAGAGTTGTCGGTAACACAGATACGCAGTATTTT.

This clonotype was seen many times. The rearrangement links TRBV20-1 to TRBJ2-1; D remains unclear. CDR1 DFQATT and CDR2 SNEGSKA come from the germline V gene (reference sequence). This CDR3 has 13 amino acids. With 6 bases removed from V and 1 base from J, the gap between germline ends came to 10 bases. CDR3 sequence: CSASPRSYNEQFF. The DNA of the CDR3 is TGCAGTGCCTCACCCCGGTCCTACAATGAGCAGTTCTTC.

This clonotype has a handful of counts. The genes are TRBV5-1 and TRBJ1-2; D unresolved. Germline loops: CDR1 SGHRS, CDR2 YFSETQ. Trimming removed 3 bases at V and 6 bases at J, with 18 bases between. CDR3 length equals 15 residues. CDR3 DNA: TGCGCCAGCAGCTGGAGAAGTTCGCCGGAGGATGGCTACACCTTC. Amino acids: CASSWRSSPEDGYTF.

This clonotype was seen many times. The chain joins TRBV7-2 to TRBJ1-5; 8 positions match TRBD1. CDR3 size: 15 residues. Germline-derived CDR1 and CDR2 are SGHTA and FQGNSA. Trimming took 5 bases from V and 3 from J; bases not matched to a gene: 6. The CDR3 protein is CASSPRTGLNQPQHF. The DNA of the CDR3 is TGTGCCAGCAGCCCAAGGACAGGGCTCAATCAGCCCCAGCATTTT.

There are many counts of this clonotype. The J gene is TRBJ1-3, the V gene TRBV12-5; D is undetermined. Germline assignment: CDR1 LGHNT and CDR2 FRNRAP. V was shortened by 3 bases and J by 4 bases, with 7 bases between the two germline ends. CDR3 size: 13 residues. CDR3 nucleotide sequence: TGTGCTAGTGGTTTCGGCGGGGGAAACACCATATATTTT. Translating it yields CASGFGGGNTIYF.

Ten or more counts support this clonotype. The chain has TRBV3-1 and TRBJ2-5; 7 bases fit TRBD2. Germline assignment: CDR1 LGHDT and CDR2 YNNKEL (reference sequence). V trimming: 7 bases; J trimming: 11 bases; junction bases outside the gene matches: 1. The CDR3 is 9 amino acids. The CDR3 DNA reads as TGTGCCAGCACGGGACTACAGTACTTC. Translating it yields CASTGLQYF.

This clonotype was counted at least ten times. The J gene is TRBJ2-5, the V gene TRBV5-8, with D possibly matching TRBD1 (5 bases). Germline-derived CDR1 and CDR2 are SGHTS and YDEGEE. Trimming took off 0 bases at V and 5 bases at J, with 11 bases between the two ends. There are 14 residues in the CDR3. The CDR3 DNA reads as TGTGCCAGCAGCTTGGCGTTACAGGCGGAGACCCAGTACTTC. Translating it yields CASSLALQAETQYF.

This clonotype was recorded many times. The chain links TRBV29-1 to TRBJ1-5, with 7 bases fitting TRBD1. J gave up 2 bases and V 4 bases, and 2 bases lay outside the gene matches. The CDR3 covers 13 residues. In germline, CDR1 is SQVTM, CDR2 ANQGSEA. As DNA, the CDR3 is TGCAGCGTTGGACAGGGTGGCAATCAGCCCCAGCATTTT. It encodes CSVGQGGNQPQHF.